This TCR beta chain was sequenced for a study of metastatic and nonmetastatic thyroid tumors. Deletions cut 8 bases from V and 0 bases from J, with 17 bases between. CDR1 is MNHNS and CDR2 is SASEGT in the germline V gene. The CDR3 consists of 16 residues. TCRdb reprocessed the PCR reads using MiXCR. Here the sample spans more than 14,000 clones, 20% to 30% being singletons. No treatment had been given to any patient before thyroid surgery. Sequencing was performed on tumor tissue. The clonotype originates from a female donor with papillary thyroid cancer or a benign thyroid nodule (not recorded which). Some clones in this sample may be carry-over from other donors' samples. The V call is TRBV6-1, the J call TRBJ1-3, with D possibly being TRBD1 (6 bases). CDR3: CASGQGPPISGNTIYF. The CDR3 DNA reads TGTGCCAGCGGTCAGGGGCCTCCGATCTCTGGAAACACCATATATTTT.